These 10 T cell receptor beta chains were all obtained from the same sample, sequenced in a study of blood T cells in healthy people across ages. Primers used in a second PCR of about 7 to 12 cycles were a sample-barcoded 5' primer and a J-beta primer mix. A single record per CDR3 protein comes from TCRdb applying MiXCR to the 5' RACE reads. Of hundreds of thousands of distinct CDR3 sequences in the sample, about half were seen once. Sequencing was performed on blood. These receptors all come from a woman aged 60-70 years in good health.

The rearrangement uses TRBV20-1 and TRBJ2-5; 9 bases are a match to TRBD1. V lost 5 bases, J lost 7 bases, and 8 bases stayed unmatched. CDR1 DFQATT and CDR2 SNEGSKA come from the germline V gene (reference sequence). The CDR3 is 13 amino acids. In DNA, the CDR3 is TGCAGTGCTGGACCGGGACAGGGATTGACCCAGTACTTC. This gives the protein CSAGPGQGLTQYF.

This chain links TRBV15 with TRBJ1-4, with TRBD1 matching 7 bases. CDR3 size: 16 residues. CDR1 is LNHNV, CDR2 YYDKDF, per germline (reference sequence). V trimming: 0 bases; J trimming: 8 bases; junction bases outside the gene matches: 9. In DNA form, the CDR3 reads TGTGCCACCAGCAGAGATCTTGCGACAGGGCGAGAAAAACTGTTTTTT. It specifies CATSRDLATGREKLFF.

The chain uses TRBV20-1 and TRBJ2-5, with TRBD1 matching over 9 bases. The length of the CDR3 is 18 residues. Germline V CDR1 and CDR2: DFQATT, SNEGSKA (reference sequence). V was pared by 0 bases and J by 0 bases, with 11 bases of the junction left unmatched. The CDR3, as DNA: TGCAGTGCTAGAGATCTGGACAGGGGAAGGGAGTACCAAGAGACCCAGTACTTC. Its translation is CSARDLDRGREYQETQYF.

The CDR3 reads CAWNPGVSPLHF. DNA for the CDR3: TGTGCCTGGAACCCAGGGGTCTCACCCCTCCACTTT. The gene calls are TRBV30 and TRBJ1-6, with D possibly being TRBD1 (6 bases). This CDR3 is built from 12 residues. The V end was cut by 4 bases, the J end by 10 bases, with 11 bases between. Germline V lookup: CDR1 GTSNPN, CDR2 SVGIG (reference sequence).

This clonotype was recorded only once. The DNA for the CDR3 is TGCGCCAGCAGCTACGGGACAGATCCTAACTATGGCTACACCTTC. This codes for CASSYGTDPNYGYTF. This sequence joins TRBV5-1 and TRBJ1-2; 7 nucleotides align to TRBD1. The trim removed 3 bases at V and 0 bases at J, leaving 5 bases unmatched. Germline CDR1 is SGHRS and CDR2 is YFSETQ. The CDR3 totals 15 residues. Complete variable domain (other parts from reference TRBV5-1 and TRBJ1-2): KAGVTQTPRYLIKTRGQQVTLSCSPISGHRSVSWYQQTPGQGLQFLFEYFSETQRNKGNFPGRFSGRQFSNSRSEMNVSTLELGDSALYLCASSYGTDPNYGYTFGSGTRLTVV.

A word on this clonotype: As the CDR3 is not closed by the conserved phenylalanine or tryptophan, this likely results from a read error. The rearrangement uses TRBV5-1 and TRBJ2-5; the match to TRBD1 covers 9 bases. The CDR3 has 15 amino acids. V lost 7 bases and J lost 1; bases outside the gene matches: 8. Germline CDR1 is SGHRS and CDR2 is YFSETQ. The CDR3 bases are TGCGCCAGCCGGGGCCAGGACAGGGGCCAAGAGACCCAGTACTTA. This codes for CASRGQDRGQETQYL.

This chain uses TRBV3-1 with TRBJ2-2; D might be TRBD2 (6 bases). The germline CDR1 and CDR2 sequences are LGHDT and YNNKEL (reference sequence). Deletions cut 1 base from V and 1 base from J, with 13 bases between. The CDR3 extends over 17 amino acids. The CDR3 coding sequence is TGTGCCAGCAGCCAAGCGGAGAGACTAGGGAACACCGGGGAGCTGTTTTTT. This translates into CASSQAERLGNTGELFF.

This clonotype was seen a handful of times. The gene calls are TRBV5-1 and TRBJ2-7; D is unclear. V was shortened by 0 bases and J by 6 bases, with 13 bases between the two germline ends. The CDR3 is 14 residues long. Germline V gene lookup returns CDR1 SGHRS and CDR2 YFSETQ. In nucleotides, the CDR3 is TGCGCCAGCAGCTTGGCCGGGCCAGCGTCCGAGCAGTACTTC. It yields the protein CASSLAGPASEQYF.

A word on this clonotype: Being one base from a much bigger clone, this may be a read error. The chain carries TRBV3-1 and TRBJ1-2; TRBD1 is a possible D gene (6 bases). V was cut by 4 bases and J by 8 bases, with 17 bases left in between. Looked up from germline, CDR1 is LGHDT and CDR2 is YNNKEL (reference sequence). The CDR3 covers 14 residues. CDR3 bases: TGTGCCAGCAGCCCTTCAGGACAGCCGGCCGGCTACACCTTC. The encoded protein is CASSPSGQPAGYTF.

CDR3 sequence reads: CASSPRLSGDYGYTF. The DNA for the CDR3 is TGTGCCAGCAGCCCACGGCTCTCAGGGGACTATGGCTACACCTTC. The V and J genes are TRBV7-2 and TRBJ1-2; perhaps TRBD1 as D (6 bases). Looked up from germline, CDR1 is SGHTA and CDR2 is FQGNSA. The CDR3 extends over 15 amino acids. The V end lost 5 bases, the J end lost 3 bases, and 16 bases lay between the germline ends.